Each of the 32 T cell receptor beta chains below was sequenced from the same sample in a study of cytomegalovirus exposure and HLA in healthy donors. Profiled with immunoSEQ multiplex PCR; TCRdb holds only in-frame clones, not every one. Of some 70,000 clones listed, around 88% are singletons. The sample was PBMCs. The source of these receptors is a woman aged 18-29 years in good health and CMV-seronegative.

This chain uses TRBV2 with TRBJ1-4, with D maybe TRBD1 (6 bases). Germline V gene sequence: CDR1 SNHLY, CDR2 FYNNEI. This CDR3 has 14 amino acids. V was cut by 5 bases and J by 3 bases, with 10 bases left in between. The DNA for the CDR3 is TGTGCCAGCAGTAAGGGGGTGGCTAATGAAAAACTGTTTTTT. Protein: CASSKGVANEKLFF. The full variable domain, in which reference TRBV2 and TRBJ1-4 provide the parts outside the CDR3, is EPEVTQTPSHQVTQMGQEVILRCVPISNHLYFYWYRQILGQKVEFLVSFYNNEISEKSEIFDDQFSVERPDGSNFTLKIRSTKLEDSAMYFCASSKGVANEKLFFGSGTQLSVL.

This clone came up once. The CDR3 DNA reads TGTGCCAGCAGCTACCGAGACGAGGGGGACAATGAGCAGTTCTTC. This codes for CASSYRDEGDNEQFF. The chain employs TRBV9 and TRBJ2-1; possibly TRBD1 for D (6 bases). From germline, CDR1 is SGDLS and CDR2 YYNGEE. CDR3 length: 15 residues. V was clipped by 4 bases and J by 5 bases, with 16 bases between them. Supplemented by reference TRBV9 and TRBJ2-1, the full variable domain reads DSGVTQTPKHLITATGQRVTLRCSPRSGDLSVYWYQQSLDQGLQFLIQYYNGEERAKGNILERFSAQQFPDLHSELNLSSLELGDSALYFCASSYRDEGDNEQFFGPGTRLTVL.

The J gene is TRBJ2-7, the V gene TRBV28; D possibly corresponds to TRBD2 (6 bases). V was pared by 6 bases and J by 2 bases, with 23 bases between. Per the germline V gene, CDR1 is MDHEN and CDR2 is SYDVKM. CDR3 size: 17 residues. The CDR3 protein is CASSDDDRGTRTYEQYF. The CDR3 coding sequence is TGTGCCAGCAGCGACGACGACCGGGGGACCCGAACCTACGAGCAGTACTTC.

The chain combines TRBV7-2 with TRBJ1-5; TRBD1 is a possible D gene (6 bases). Trimming took off 7 bases at V and 6 bases at J, with 19 bases between the two ends. The V gene's germline CDR1 is SGHTA and CDR2 FQGNSA. CDR3 length: 15 amino acids. The CDR3 DNA is TGTGCCAGCACCCAAGGGGGGGGGAGGTTTCAGCCCCAGCATTTT. Translated: CASTQGGGRFQPQHF.

V gene TRBV5-1 combines with J gene TRBJ2-3, with 8 bases matching TRBD2. CDR1 SGHRS and CDR2 YFSETQ come from the germline V gene. The CDR3 consists of 15 residues. V lost 2 bases and J lost 4; bases outside the gene matches: 6. The CDR3 DNA reads as TGCGCCAGCAGCTTTGGAGCGGGAGCTGCAGATACGCAGTATTTT. This codes for CASSFGAGAADTQYF.

The chain couples TRBV7-6 to TRBJ1-2, with 7 positions matching TRBD1. There are 16 residues in the CDR3. J gave up 4 bases and V 1 base, and 9 bases lay outside the gene matches. CDR1 and CDR2 (germline): SGHVS, FNYEAQ. The CDR3: CASSLEGAGKGYGYTF. CDR3 coding DNA: TGTGCCAGCAGCTTAGAGGGGGCAGGGAAGGGCTATGGCTACACCTTC.

This chain uses TRBV18 with TRBJ2-7, with 9 bases fitting TRBD1. The CDR3 length is 15 residues. With 5 bases clipped from V and 7 bases from J, the junction kept 12 bases outside the gene matches. The germline CDR1 and CDR2 sequences are KGHSH and LQKENI. CDR3 protein: CASSSKQGAVGEQYF. CDR3 DNA sequence: TGTGCCAGCTCATCCAAACAGGGGGCTGTGGGTGAGCAGTACTTC.

V usage is TRBV5-1 and J usage is TRBJ2-7; 9 bases are shared with TRBD1. The CDR3 has 15 residues. V shed 4 bases and J 7 bases; nucleotides not matched to a gene: 12. Germline CDR1 is SGHRS and CDR2 is YFSETQ. Here the CDR3 DNA reads TGCGCCAGCAGCGGAACCGGGACAGGGTTTGAGGAGCAGTACTTC. Its protein is CASSGTGTGFEEQYF.

The chain links TRBV27 to TRBJ2-7; D is perhaps TRBD2 (5 bases). The CDR3 runs 15 residues. V was clipped by 6 bases and J by 1 base, with 16 bases between them. The germline V gene has CDR1 MNHEY and CDR2 SMNVEV (reference sequence). CDR3 sequence reads: CASSTRGRGSYEQYF. The CDR3 DNA sequence: TGTGCCAGCAGCACCCGGGGTCGCGGGTCCTACGAGCAGTACTTC.

The chain couples TRBV27 to TRBJ2-7, with 7 bases fitting TRBD1. This CDR3 spans 14 amino acids. The germline gives CDR1 MNHEY, CDR2 SMNVEV (reference sequence). V lost 2 bases and J lost 2; bases outside the gene matches: 3. The CDR3 DNA sequence: TGTGCCAGCAGTTTAATTCAGGGGGCCTACGAGCAGTACTTC. Protein sequence: CASSLIQGAYEQYF.

This sequence joins TRBV25-1 and TRBJ2-2; 12 bases are a match to TRBD2. Germline assignment: CDR1 MGHDK and CDR2 SYGVNS. The CDR3 loop spans 17 amino acids. V shed 4 bases and J 0 bases; nucleotides not matched to a gene: 3. The DNA for the CDR3 is TGTGCCAGCAGTGGACTAGCGGGAGTACCGAACACCGGGGAGCTGTTTTTT. This encodes CASSGLAGVPNTGELFF.

The genes are TRBV7-2 and TRBJ2-5, with a possible D match to TRBD2 (6 bases). CDR1 SGHTA and CDR2 FQGNSA come from the germline V gene. V lost 3 bases to trimming and J lost 3 bases, with 14 bases between them. The CDR3 totals 15 residues. CDR3 amino acids: CASSFTGTLEETQYF. In DNA form, the CDR3 reads TGTGCCAGCAGCTTTACCGGGACTTTAGAAGAGACCCAGTACTTC.

This chain uses TRBV5-1 with TRBJ1-2, with D possibly being TRBD1 (5 bases). CDR1 and CDR2 from the germline V gene are SGHRS and YFSETQ. The CDR3 loop spans 13 amino acids. Trimming left V 4 bases short and J 4 bases short, with 11 bases between. The CDR3 DNA reads as TGCGCCAGCAGCCTACTCGGGGGCTATGGCTACACCTTC. Its protein is CASSLLGGYGYTF.

This clone was observed once. The chain joins TRBV7-6 to TRBJ2-7, with 12 bases that match TRBD2. The CDR3 length is 17 residues. Per the germline V gene, CDR1 is SGHVS and CDR2 is FNYEAQ. V was pared by 1 base and J by 3 bases, with 7 bases of the junction left unmatched. The CDR3 is CASSLGTSGAQLYEQYF. The DNA of the CDR3 is TGTGCCAGCAGCTTAGGGACTAGCGGGGCCCAACTCTACGAGCAGTACTTC.

The chain is built from TRBV19 and TRBJ2-1; 11 nucleotides match TRBD2. Germline V gene sequence: CDR1 LNHDA, CDR2 SQIVND (reference sequence). The junction had 7 bases not matched to a gene; V was cut back by 4 bases and J by 5 bases. This CDR3 comprises 16 residues. CDR3 in DNA: TGTGCCAGTAGTACACCGGGACTAGCGGTGGACAATGAGCAGTTCTTC. The encoded protein is CASSTPGLAVDNEQFF.

This chain connects TRBV27 to TRBJ1-2; D is undetermined. The CDR3 sequence is 16 residues long. V lost 5 bases and J lost 4, with 20 bases in between. Germline V CDR1 and CDR2: MNHEY, SMNVEV (reference sequence). For the CDR3, the DNA is TGTGCCAGCAGTCCGTTGTACGGGGAGGAGACCTATGGCTACACCTTC. The encoded protein is CASSPLYGEETYGYTF.

The chain employs TRBV7-9 and TRBJ2-7; 7 bases agree with TRBD1. With 0 bases clipped from V and 1 base from J, the junction kept 12 bases outside the gene matches. Germline CDR1 is SEHNR and CDR2 is FQNEAQ (reference sequence). This CDR3 has 18 residues. The CDR3 protein is CASSLARQGTAPSYEQYF. The CDR3 region has the DNA TGTGCCAGCAGCTTAGCGAGACAAGGGACAGCCCCGTCCTACGAGCAGTACTTC.

The gene calls are TRBV19 and TRBJ2-1; weak D call: TRBD2 (6 bases). The V end was cut by 4 bases, the J end by 4 bases, with 14 bases between. The CDR3 runs to 15 residues. Germline V gene data show CDR1 as LNHDA and CDR2 as SQIVND (reference sequence). As DNA, the CDR3 is TGTGCCAGTAGTAGGCCACAGGAGGGTTACAATGAGCAGTTCTTC. Its translation: CASSRPQEGYNEQFF.

V and J are TRBV9 and TRBJ1-2; 9 positions match TRBD1. V lost 3 bases to trimming and J lost 6 bases; unmatched junction nucleotides: 12. Germline lookup yields CDR1 SGDLS and CDR2 YYNGEE. The CDR3 has 16 residues. The chain's CDR3 is CASSALDRGRLDGYTF. For the CDR3, the DNA is TGTGCCAGCAGCGCCCTGGACAGGGGCCGTTTAGATGGCTACACCTTC. Full variable domain (missing parts from reference TRBV9 and TRBJ1-2): DSGVTQTPKHLITATGQRVTLRCSPRSGDLSVYWYQQSLDQGLQFLIQYYNGEERAKGNILERFSAQQFPDLHSELNLSSLELGDSALYFCASSALDRGRLDGYTFGSGTRLTVV.

The rearrangement links TRBV9 to TRBJ2-1; 7 bases match TRBD1. This CDR3 has 16 amino acids. Germline lookup yields CDR1 SGDLS and CDR2 YYNGEE. V gave up 0 bases and J gave up 7 bases; unmatched junction bases: 10. This CDR3 is CASSVVPGGGLNEQFF. In DNA form, the CDR3 reads TGTGCCAGCAGCGTAGTGCCAGGGGGTGGACTGAATGAGCAGTTCTTC.

The chain is built from TRBV5-1 and TRBJ2-1; 9 bases agree with TRBD1. The V gene end was trimmed by 2 bases and the J gene end by 1 base; junction bases not matched to a gene: 1. Germline V gene sequence: CDR1 SGHRS, CDR2 YFSETQ. The CDR3 loop spans 15 amino acids. CDR3 nucleotide sequence: TGCGCCAGCAGCTTAGGACAGGGGTCCTACAATGAGCAGTTCTTC. This gives the protein CASSLGQGSYNEQFF.

This chain joins TRBV7-9 and TRBJ1-3, with 8 bases fitting TRBD1. This CDR3 region has 16 residues. Trimming at V came to 4 bases and at J to 4 bases, leaving 9 bases not matched to a gene. Germline-derived CDR1 and CDR2 are SEHNR and FQNEAQ (reference sequence). CDR3 amino acids: CASSYTKRQGGNTIYF. The CDR3 region has the DNA TGTGCCAGCAGCTATACTAAACGACAGGGGGGAAACACCATATATTTT.

V is TRBV6-1 and J is TRBJ2-1; D unclear. The CDR3 totals 14 residues. CDR1 is MNHNS, CDR2 SASEGT, per germline. Trimming took off 3 bases at V and 0 bases at J, with 6 bases between the two ends. The DNA for the CDR3 is TGTGCCAGCAGTGAGGCGGCCTCCTACAATGAGCAGTTCTTC. It encodes CASSEAASYNEQFF.

Here the CDR3 DNA reads TGCGCCAGCAGCCAAGATCCGACAGACAATGAGCAGTTCTTC. It specifies CASSQDPTDNEQFF. V and J are TRBV4-1 and TRBJ2-1; a weak D match, TRBD1 (5 bases). The CDR3 sequence is 14 residues long. V lost 0 bases to trimming and J lost 5 bases, with 8 bases between them. Germline V gene sequence: CDR1 MGHRA, CDR2 YSYEKL.

The chain uses TRBV29-1 and TRBJ2-1; 8 bases are a match to TRBD1. This CDR3 contains 16 residues. The germline gives CDR1 SQVTM, CDR2 ANQGSEA. V dropped 2 bases and J dropped 2; count of bases not matched to a gene: 8. CDR3 sequence (DNA): TGCAGCGTTGAACCACCAAGACAGGGGACCTACAATGAGCAGTTCTTC. It translates to CSVEPPRQGTYNEQFF.

This rearrangement joins TRBV27 to TRBJ2-1; 11 bases line up with TRBD2. CDR1 and CDR2 (germline): MNHEY, SMNVEV (reference sequence). The CDR3 totals 16 residues. V was clipped by 2 bases and J by 9 bases; unmatched bases: 9. CDR3 DNA: TGTGCCAGCAGTTTAAGGGTAGCGGGAGGGCCTAGTGAGCAGTTCTTC. It codes for CASSLRVAGGPSEQFF.

Comment on this clone: The CDR3 does not end in the conserved phenylalanine or tryptophan, so this is likely a read error. The DNA is left out, because the CDR3 cannot be placed on it with certainty; the CDR3 is given as TCRdb lists it. The chain joins TRBV3-2 to TRBJ1-2. TRBV3-2 has pseudogene status. Counting both end residues, the CDR3 totals 8 amino acids. This chain's CDR3 is CASSQASG.

The V gene is TRBV19, the J gene TRBJ2-5, with TRBD2 as a possible D gene (5 bases). Germline V lookup: CDR1 LNHDA, CDR2 SQIVND (reference sequence). CDR3 length: 13 amino acids. V gave up 3 bases and J gave up 5 bases, with 10 bases separating them. CDR3 DNA: TGTGCCAGTAGTATGGGCGGGCGGGAGACCCAGTACTTC. Its protein product is CASSMGGRETQYF.

The genes are TRBV7-2 and TRBJ2-7, with TRBD2 as a possible D gene (6 bases). Germline assignment: CDR1 SGHTA and CDR2 FQGNSA. Between the trimmed V and J ends, which lost 5 bases and 4 bases, there was a span of 18 bases. The CDR3 extends over 15 amino acids. DNA for the CDR3: TGTGCCAGCAGCCAAGCCCCTACTAGCCGGTACGAGCAGTACTTC. Amino acids: CASSQAPTSRYEQYF.

The chain combines TRBV2 with TRBJ1-2, with 7 bases matching TRBD1. The V and J ends lost 8 bases and 1 base, in that order; junction bases with no gene match: 7. The CDR3 sequence is 14 residues long. CDR1 and CDR2 from the germline V gene are SNHLY and FYNNEI. The chain's CDR3 is CASRESGGNYGYTF. The CDR3 region has the DNA TGTGCCAGCCGAGAGTCAGGGGGTAACTATGGCTACACCTTC.

This chain uses TRBV15 with TRBJ2-5; a weak D match, TRBD2 (5 bases). The CDR3 is 17 amino acids. Germline V gene lookup returns CDR1 LNHNV and CDR2 YYDKDF (reference sequence). V gave up 9 bases and J gave up 1 base, with 24 bases separating them. Written as DNA, the CDR3 is TGTGCCACTAGCGCCGGTGGGCTAGCAGGAATCCAAGAGACCCAGTACTTC. Encoded protein: CATSAGGLAGIQETQYF.

This chain connects TRBV6-5 to TRBJ1-2, with D possibly being TRBD1 (6 bases). Germline CDR1 is MNHEY and CDR2 is SVGAGI. The CDR3 consists of 14 residues. Trimming left V 6 bases short and J 8 bases short, with 19 bases between. The CDR3 sequence is CASSQTGRDFGYTF. The DNA for the CDR3 is TGTGCCAGCAGCCAAACAGGGAGGGATTTCGGCTACACCTTC.